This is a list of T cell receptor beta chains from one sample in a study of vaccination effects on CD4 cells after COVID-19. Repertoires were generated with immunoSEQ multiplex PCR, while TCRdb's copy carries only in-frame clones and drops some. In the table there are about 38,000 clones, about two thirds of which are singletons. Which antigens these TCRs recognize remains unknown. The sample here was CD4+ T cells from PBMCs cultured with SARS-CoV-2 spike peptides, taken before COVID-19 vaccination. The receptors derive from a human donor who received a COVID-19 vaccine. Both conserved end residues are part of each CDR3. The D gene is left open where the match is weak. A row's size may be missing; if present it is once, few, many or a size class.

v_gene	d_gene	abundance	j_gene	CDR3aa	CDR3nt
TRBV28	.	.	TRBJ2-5	CASSSGRETQYF	TGTGCCAGCAGTTCTGGGCGAGAGACCCAGTACTTC
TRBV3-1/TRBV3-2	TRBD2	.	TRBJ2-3	CASSAPGTSVADTQYF	TGTGCCAGCAGCGCCCCCGGGACTAGCGTCGCAGATACGCAGTATTTT
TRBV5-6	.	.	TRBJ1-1	CASSLLNTEAFF	TGTGCCAGCAGCTTGCTGAACACTGAAGCTTTCTTT
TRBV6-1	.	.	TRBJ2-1	CASSSRRGGYNEQFF	TGTGCCAGCAGTTCGAGAAGGGGGGGCTACAATGAGCAGTTCTTC
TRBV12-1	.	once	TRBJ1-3	CASSPGGPSDTSGNTIYF	TGTGCCAGCAGCCCCGGGGGGCCCTCTGACACCTCTGGAAACACCATATATTTT
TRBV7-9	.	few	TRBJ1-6	CASSRDWKTSPLHF	TGTGCCAGCAGTCGGGACTGGAAGACATCACCCCTCCACTTT
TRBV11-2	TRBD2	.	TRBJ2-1	CASSFFLAGGSYNEQFF	TGTGCCAGCAGCTTTTTTCTGGCGGGGGGGTCCTACAATGAGCAGTTCTTC
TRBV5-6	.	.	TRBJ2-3	CASSLGADTQYF	TGTGCCAGCAGCTTGGGCGCAGATACGCAGTATTTT
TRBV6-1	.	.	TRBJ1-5	CASSDRARIRYSNQPQHF	TGTGCCAGCAGTGATAGGGCTCGGATTCGATATAGCAATCAGCCCCAGCATTTT
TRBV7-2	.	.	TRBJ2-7	CASSLGGQSYEQYF	TGTGCCAGCAGCTTAGGCGGACAGTCCTACGAGCAGTACTTC
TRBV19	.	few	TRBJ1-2	CASRKDANYGYTF	TGTGCCAGTAGAAAAGATGCTAACTATGGCTACACCTTC
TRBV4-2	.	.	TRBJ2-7	CASSQDLRQIYEQYF	TGTGCCAGCAGCCAAGATCTGAGGCAGATCTACGAGCAGTACTTC
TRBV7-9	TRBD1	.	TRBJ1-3	CASSQTGGLGNTIYF	TGTGCCAGCAGCCAAACAGGGGGCTTGGGAAACACCATATATTTT
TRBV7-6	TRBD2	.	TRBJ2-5	CASSLVRLAGGRETQYF	TGTGCCAGCAGCTTAGTTCGGCTAGCGGGAGGTAGGGAGACCCAGTACTTC
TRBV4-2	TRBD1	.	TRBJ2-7	CASSQAYLTGEKYEQYF	TGTGCCAGCAGCCAAGCCTACCTGACAGGGGAAAAGTACGAGCAGTACTTC
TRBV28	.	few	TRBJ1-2	CASMTDPYGYTF	TGTGCCAGCATGACAGATCCATATGGCTACACCTTC
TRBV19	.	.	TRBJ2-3	CASSTQWGTDTQYF	TGTGCCAGTAGCACCCAGTGGGGCACAGATACGCAGTATTTT
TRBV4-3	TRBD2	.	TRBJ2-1	CASSLLGTSQEQFF	TGCGCCAGCAGCCTCCTTGGGACTAGCCAAGAGCAGTTCTTC
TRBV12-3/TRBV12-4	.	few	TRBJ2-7	CASSLAVDYEQYF	TGTGCCAGCAGTTTAGCGGTCGACTACGAGCAGTACTTC
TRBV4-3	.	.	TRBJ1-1	CASSQGGGWDNARTEAFF	TGCGCCAGCAGCCAAGGGGGTGGGTGGGACAACGCTCGCACTGAAGCTTTCTTT
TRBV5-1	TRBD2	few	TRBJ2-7	CASSPTSASYEQYF	TGCGCCAGCAGCCCGACTAGCGCTTCCTACGAGCAGTACTTC
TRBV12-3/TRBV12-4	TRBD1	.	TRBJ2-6	CASRPGQGDVLTF	TGTGCCAGCAGACCGGGACAGGGCGACGTCCTGACTTTC
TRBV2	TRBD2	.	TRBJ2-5	CASNRLAGLETQYF	TGTGCCAGCAACCGACTAGCGGGGCTCGAGACCCAGTACTTC
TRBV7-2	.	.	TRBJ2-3	CASSPEDYLRHTQYF	TGTGCCAGCAGCCCCGAGGACTATCTGAGGCATACGCAGTATTTT
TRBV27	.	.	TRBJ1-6	CASSYSVAPIHNSPLHF	TGTGCCAGCAGTTACAGCGTGGCCCCCATCCATAATTCACCCCTCCACTTT
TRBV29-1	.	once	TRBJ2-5	CSVEGSLSQETQYF	TGCAGCGTTGAGGGCAGCCTGTCACAAGAGACCCAGTACTTC
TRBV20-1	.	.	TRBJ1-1	CSARDGEVSGF	TGCAGTGCTAGAGATGGCGAGGTAAGCGGCTTT